The clone carrying this T cell receptor (beta chain) occurred once. Its cognate antigen is unknown. This entry belongs to a study of shared clonotypes between healthy human individuals. On the study more broadly: Donors, aged 18 to 49, were a couple of women and a few men.

The CDR3 has 14 residues. Germline V gene sequence: CDR1 SEHNR, CDR2 FQNEAQ (reference sequence). V lost 1 base and J lost 7, with 13 bases in between. Notes on the study in general: Non-shared clonotypes were found to have lower generation probabilities than the clonotypes that were shared by all four of the sorted-subset donors. Among the subsets, naive ones generally showed larger estimated richness than memory ones.

Measured with immunoSEQ multiplex PCR; TCRdb has only the in-frame clones, and not every one. The data contain roughly 1 million clones, 75% to 80% of them singletons. This chain connects TRBV7-9 to TRBJ1-2, with D tentatively TRBD1 (6 bases). Sequencing was carried out using memory CD4+ T cells from PBMCs. Subset reported: CD45RA-negative fraction. The sequence came from a man aged 18-30 years in good health. Some clones in this sample may be carry-over from other donors' samples. CDR3 sequence: CASSLERGQSGYTF. In nucleotides, the CDR3 is TGTGCCAGCAGCTTAGAACGGGGGCAGAGTGGCTACACCTTC.